This T cell receptor (beta chain) emerged from a study of blood T cell repertoires in COVID-19. Study summary: PBMCs, B-cell-depleted T cells, or T cells provided the cDNA or gDNA that made up the material.

Produced via immunoSEQ multiplex PCR; TCRdb's table is partial and in-frame only. The sample lists about 250,000 clones, around 88% occurring once. Enrolment of Seattle patients took place during active infection, and they were followed longitudinally. Between the trimmed V and J ends, which lost 7 bases and 5 bases, there was a span of 11 bases. There are 13 residues in the CDR3. Germline assignment: CDR1 WSHSY and CDR2 SAAADI. The specimen was peripheral blood. The J gene is TRBJ1-4, the V gene TRBV10-2, with a weak D call TRBD1 (6 bases). The receptor was isolated from a woman aged 80 or over with COVID-19, enrolled during active disease. CDR3 sequence: CASMAGANEKLFF. The CDR3, as DNA: TGCGCCAGCATGGCAGGGGCGAATGAAAAACTGTTTTTT.